Listed below are T cell receptor beta chains from one sample, sequenced in a study of identical twins. TCRdb independently ran MiXCR on the 5' RACE reads; one entry per CDR3 protein. The top ten hold approximately 6.6% of the sample, which has around 290,000 distinct CDR3 sequences, 7.5% to 9.5% seen once. This sample also appeared in a second study, on yellow fever vaccine responses in identical twins.

Sequences were obtained from CD8+ T cells sorted from blood. The receptors here all came from a woman between 18 and 30 years old in good health. CDR3s include the opening cysteine and the closing phenylalanine or tryptophan. The D gene is left open where the match is weak. Rows may omit the clone size; those that give it use once, few, many or a size class.

v_call,clone_size,j_call,d_call,cdr3_length,cdr3_aa,cdr3_nt
TRBV15,.,TRBJ2-7,.,13,CATSSRQSYEQYF,TGTGCCACCAGCAGTCGACAGTCCTACGAGCAGTACTTC
TRBV5-6,.,TRBJ1-5,.,15,CASSLVGDSNQPQHF,TGTGCCAGCAGCTTGGTTGGGGATAGCAATCAGCCCCAGCATTTT
TRBV7-2,few,TRBJ2-7,.,16,CDSSLAPVSASYEQYF,TGTGACAGCAGCTTAGCGCCTGTTAGCGCTTCCTACGAGCAGTACTTC
TRBV7-8,.,TRBJ2-5,TRBD2,13,CASRREGEETQYF,TGTGCCAGCAGGCGGGAGGGAGAAGAGACCCAGTACTTC
TRBV27,few,TRBJ2-7,.,14,CASSYRDTDYEQYF,TGTGCCAGCAGTTACCGGGACACTGACTACGAGCAGTACTTC
TRBV27,few,TRBJ1-5,TRBD1,14,CASSLGQGDQPQHF,TGTGCCAGCAGTTTAGGACAGGGAGATCAGCCCCAGCATTTT
TRBV3-1,.,TRBJ2-5,.,16,CASSQGEGRHEETQYF,TGTGCCAGCAGCCAGGGAGAGGGGCGGCACGAAGAGACCCAGTACTTC
TRBV29-1,many,TRBJ2-7,.,14,CSVAGEEGQYEQYF,TGCAGCGTTGCAGGGGAGGAGGGTCAGTACGAGCAGTACTTC
TRBV12-3/TRBV12-4,.,TRBJ2-6,TRBD1,17,CASITGGRNSGANVLTF,TGTGCCAGCATAACAGGGGGAAGAAACTCTGGGGCCAACGTCCTGACTTTC
TRBV21-1,.,TRBJ1-4,.,18,CASSNIKAGGGIFEKLFF,TGTGCCAGCAGTAACATCAAAGCGGGGGGCGGGATCTTTGAAAAACTGTTTTTT
TRBV7-9,.,TRBJ2-2,.,13,CASSPFLTGELFF,TGTGCCAGCAGCCCATTTTTGACCGGGGAGCTGTTTTTT
TRBV7-3,.,TRBJ2-1,.,16,CASGGGGEPRGCEQFF,TGTGCCAGCGGAGGGGGCGGGGAGCCTCGCGGCTGTGAGCAGTTCTTC
TRBV14,many,TRBJ2-7,TRBD1,15,CASSQLDRGLYEQYF,TGTGCCAGCAGCCAGCTAGACAGGGGCCTCTACGAGCAGTACTTC
TRBV27,.,TRBJ2-1,TRBD2,16,CASSLTRGGPYNEQFF,TGTGCCAGCAGTTTAACGCGGGGGGGCCCCTACAATGAGCAGTTCTTC
TRBV12-3/TRBV12-4,.,TRBJ2-2,TRBD1,17,CASSLWDRFLNTGELFF,TGTGCCAGCAGTTTATGGGACAGGTTCTTGAACACCGGGGAGCTGTTTTTT
TRBV30,.,TRBJ2-1,TRBD1,16,CACETTPGTGVGEQFF,TGTGCCTGCGAAACAACCCCGGGGACAGGGGTTGGGGAGCAGTTCTTC
TRBV27,.,TRBJ2-7,.,14,CASSFQGKHYEQYF,TGTGCCAGCAGTTTCCAGGGGAAACACTACGAGCAGTACTTC
TRBV7-9,few,TRBJ2-3,.,13,CASSFPAGDTQYF,TGTGCCAGCAGCTTCCCTGCTGGGGATACGCAGTATTTT
TRBV5-1,many,TRBJ2-3,.,18,CASSPLPWVRTFTDTQYF,TGCGCCAGCAGTCCACTGCCTTGGGTCCGGACCTTCACAGATACGCAGTATTTT
TRBV12-3/TRBV12-4,many,TRBJ2-2,TRBD1,13,CASRAGGTGELFF,TGTGCCAGCAGGGCAGGGGGCACCGGGGAGCTGTTTTTT
TRBV7-9,many,TRBJ2-2,.,14,CASSDTRAGGELFF,TGTGCCAGCAGCGACACTAGAGCGGGCGGGGAGCTGTTTTTT
TRBV6-2/TRBV6-3,many,TRBJ2-7,.,18,CASSYSWLDRQLYYEQYF,TGTGCCAGCAGTTACTCGTGGTTGGATAGACAGCTCTACTACGAGCAGTACTTC
TRBV12-3/TRBV12-4,many,TRBJ2-5,.,13,CAIQWDVQETQYF,TGTGCCATCCAGTGGGACGTACAAGAGACCCAGTACTTC
TRBV30,.,TRBJ2-7,TRBD1,16,CAWSGTGGGLAYEQYF,TGTGCCTGGAGTGGGACAGGGGGCGGCCTTGCCTACGAGCAGTACTTC
TRBV29-1,few,TRBJ2-5,TRBD1,17,CSVDSSGTGGFEETQYF,TGCAGCGTTGACTCATCCGGGACAGGGGGTTTCGAAGAGACCCAGTACTTC
TRBV27,many,TRBJ2-7,TRBD1,15,CASSLRQGFLYEQYF,TGTGCCAGCAGTTTACGACAGGGTTTTCTCTACGAGCAGTACTTC
TRBV10-3,many,TRBJ1-1,.,13,CAIRAGQWTEAFF,TGTGCCATCAGGGCTGGACAGTGGACTGAAGCTTTCTTT
TRBV28,many,TRBJ2-1,TRBD1,15,CASTFGQGSYNEQFF,TGTGCCAGCACCTTCGGACAGGGGTCCTACAATGAGCAGTTCTTC
TRBV29-1,few,TRBJ1-1,.,11,CSVGHNTEAFF,TGCAGCGTAGGACACAACACTGAAGCTTTCTTT
TRBV3-1,few,TRBJ2-7,.,17,CASSQKTGEVVPYEQYF,TGTGCCAGCAGCCAAAAGACCGGGGAGGTCGTCCCCTACGAGCAGTACTTC
TRBV30,.,TRBJ2-2,TRBD2,16,CAWEGESSGVSGELFF,TGTGCCTGGGAAGGGGAGTCCAGCGGGGTTTCCGGGGAGCTGTTTTTT